Presented here are 20 T cell receptor beta chains from one specimen sequenced in a study of blood T cell repertoires in COVID-19. Assay: immunoSEQ multiplex PCR; the TCRdb copy retains only in-frame clones and omits some. The table shows 72,000 or so clones, with around 90% occurring only once. The specimen was peripheral blood. The receptors stem from a woman aged 80 or over with acute or convalescent COVID-19.

This chain uses TRBV6-5 with TRBJ1-1, with 9 bases aligning to TRBD1. V was clipped by 5 bases and J by 4 bases; unmatched bases: 5. CDR1 is MNHEY, CDR2 SVGAGI, per germline. The CDR3 is 14 amino acids. The CDR3 DNA follows: TGTGCCAGCAGTCACAGGGGGCGAGTCACTGAAGCTTTCTTT. Translation gives CASSHRGRVTEAFF.

This clone has just one count. The chain has TRBV5-1 and TRBJ2-7; D gene ambiguous. Germline-derived CDR1 and CDR2 are SGHRS and YFSETQ. This CDR3 comprises 16 residues. The V and J ends lost 0 bases and 2 bases respectively, with 15 bases between them. The CDR3 loop is CASSLALGTVAYEQYF. In nucleotides, the CDR3 is TGCGCCAGCAGCTTGGCGTTGGGCACAGTAGCCTACGAGCAGTACTTC. The complete variable domain, with remaining parts taken from reference TRBV5-1 and TRBJ2-7, reads KAGVTQTPRYLIKTRGQQVTLSCSPISGHRSVSWYQQTPGQGLQFLFEYFSETQRNKGNFPGRFSGRQFSNSRSEMNVSTLELGDSALYLCASSLALGTVAYEQYFGPGTRLTVT.

J is TRBJ2-6 and V is TRBV7-3; D is possibly TRBD1 (6 bases). This CDR3 spans 18 amino acids. V was trimmed by 5 bases and J by 0 bases, leaving 17 bases between them. Germline CDR1 SGHTA, CDR2 FQGTGA. The chain's CDR3 is CASSPAGTRFSGANVLTF. CDR3 sequence (DNA): TGTGCCAGCAGCCCGGCCGGGACACGATTCTCTGGGGCCAACGTCCTGACTTTC. Complete variable domain (other parts from reference TRBV7-3 and TRBJ2-6): GAGVSQTPSNKVTEKGKYVELRCDPISGHTALYWYRQSLGQGPEFLIYFQGTGAADDSGLPNDRFFAVRPEGSVSTLKIQRTERGDSAVYLCASSPAGTRFSGANVLTFGAGSRLTVL.

This clone has just one count. The chain is built from TRBV7-2 and TRBJ2-7; D ambiguous. V gave up 2 bases and J gave up 5 bases, with 7 bases separating them. Germline CDR1 and CDR2: SGHTA and FQGNSA. The CDR3 extends over 12 amino acids. The CDR3 nucleotides read TGTGCCAGCAGCTTAATGTTCGACGAGCAGTACTTC. Protein sequence: CASSLMFDEQYF. Variable domain in full (rest from reference TRBV7-2 and TRBJ2-7): GAGVSQSPSNKVTEKGKDVELRCDPISGHTALYWYRQSLGQGLEFLIYFQGNSAPDKSGLPSDRFSAERTGGSVSTLTIQRTQQEDSAVYLCASSLMFDEQYFGPGTRLTVT.

The chain is built from TRBV20-1 and TRBJ1-1; TRBD1 matches 7 bases. There are 14 residues in the CDR3. The germline V gene has CDR1 DFQATT and CDR2 SNEGSKA (reference sequence). V shed 3 bases and J 1 base; nucleotides not matched to a gene: 5. The CDR3, as DNA: TGCAGTGCTAGTCGGCAGGGGGGGAACACTGAAGCTTTCTTT. Protein product: CSASRQGGNTEAFF.

This chain joins TRBV2 and TRBJ2-3, with a tentative D call TRBD2 (6 bases). Germline assignment: CDR1 SNHLY and CDR2 FYNNEI. CDR3 size: 15 residues. V was shortened by 7 bases and J by 1 base, with 15 bases between the two germline ends. The CDR3 bases are TGTGCCAGCAAAAACCTCGGGACTGGCACAGATACGCAGTATTTT. It codes for CASKNLGTGTDTQYF.

The V and J genes are TRBV2 and TRBJ1-2; no clear D. The CDR3 runs 16 residues. Germline CDR1 reads SNHLY; CDR2 reads FYNNEI. V lost 2 bases and J 3 bases, leaving 16 bases between the germline ends. CDR3 sequence: CASSESALGRHYGYTF. The CDR3 DNA follows: TGTGCCAGCAGTGAATCAGCTCTAGGGAGGCACTATGGCTACACCTTC.

V and J are TRBV24-1 and TRBJ2-5; 14 nucleotides align to TRBD2. The junction had 11 bases not matched to a gene; V was cut back by 4 bases and J by 5 bases. This CDR3 comprises 18 residues. The germline V gene encodes CDR1 KGHDR and CDR2 SFDVKD. For the CDR3, the DNA is TGTGCCACCAGTGAAAACCCCAGACTAGCGGGGGGGCTCGAGACCCAGTACTTC. Translation: CATSENPRLAGGLETQYF.

The chain uses TRBV4-3 and TRBJ1-1, with D perhaps TRBD1 (6 bases). V gave up 0 bases and J gave up 1 base, with 12 bases separating them. The CDR3 has 16 amino acids. Germline assignment: CDR1 LGHNA and CDR2 YSLEER. The CDR3 loop is CASSQDIGRGNTEAFF. CDR3 DNA sequence: TGCGCCAGCAGCCAAGACATCGGCAGGGGGAACACTGAAGCTTTCTTT.

This chain links TRBV18 with TRBJ2-1; D possibly corresponds to TRBD1 (6 bases). CDR1 and CDR2 from the germline V gene are KGHSH and LQKENI. The V end was cut by 5 bases, the J end by 0 bases, with 23 bases between. The CDR3 sequence is 19 residues long. The CDR3 DNA sequence: TGTGCCAGCTCATCGACGCGTGGGGGCGGTTCTAGCTCCTACAATGAGCAGTTCTTC. It encodes CASSSTRGGGSSSYNEQFF.

This clone was observed a handful of times. This chain uses TRBV6-2 or TRBV6-3 with TRBJ2-1, with 11 nucleotides matching TRBD2. From germline, CDR1 is MNHEY and CDR2 SVGEGT. Germline trimming cut 5 bases from V and 8 bases from J; bases unmatched to any gene: 8. The CDR3 runs 15 residues. The CDR3 loop reads CASSRLAGGLDEQFF. The CDR3 bases are TGTGCCAGCAGTCGTTTAGCGGGGGGGCTTGATGAGCAGTTCTTC.

A single count supports this clone. The CDR3 here is CSVDEGTNEKLFF. The DNA for the CDR3 is TGCAGCGTTGATGAGGGAACTAATGAAAAACTGTTTTTT. This chain links TRBV29-1 with TRBJ1-4; D unclear. Germline CDR1 reads SQVTM; CDR2 reads ANQGSEA. Between the trimmed V and J ends, which lost 3 bases and 1 base, there was a span of 6 bases. The CDR3 has 13 amino acids.

This sequence joins TRBV5-1 and TRBJ2-2; the D gene is possibly TRBD1 (5 bases). The length of the CDR3 is 16 residues. V was pared by 1 base and J by 5 bases, with 15 bases between. Germline CDR1 reads SGHRS; CDR2 reads YFSETQ. The CDR3 region has the DNA TGCGCCAGCAGCTTGATATCCAGGGTGGGGACCGGGGAGCTGTTTTTT. Translated: CASSLISRVGTGELFF.

The chain employs TRBV6-6 and TRBJ1-5; no clear D gene. The germline CDR1 and CDR2 sequences are MNHNY and SVGAGI (reference sequence). CDR3 length: 15 amino acids. V dropped 4 bases and J dropped 6 bases, with 16 bases sitting between them. The CDR3 bases are TGTGCCAGCAGTTCCGGGATACCCTGGTCTCAGCCCCAGCATTTT. It specifies CASSSGIPWSQPQHF.

The chain carries TRBV2 and TRBJ1-3; 8 nucleotides agree with TRBD1. In germline, CDR1 is SNHLY, CDR2 FYNNEI. Losses at the gene ends were 10 bases for V and 4 bases for J; bases not matched to a gene: 6. The CDR3 length is 13 residues. The CDR3 here is CATGQGLGNTIYF. The CDR3 nucleotides are TGTGCCACAGGACAGGGTCTCGGAAACACCATATATTTT.

The V and J genes are TRBV7-8 and TRBJ1-1, with 11 bases identical to TRBD1. V trimming: 5 bases; J trimming: 3 bases; junction bases outside the gene matches: 5. There are 15 residues in the CDR3. Germline-derived CDR1 and CDR2 are SGHVS and FQNEAQ. The CDR3 coding sequence is TGTGCCAGCAGCCGGACAGGGGGCAGGTACACTGAAGCTTTCTTT. It yields the protein CASSRTGGRYTEAFF.

The chain employs TRBV15 and TRBJ1-2; 7 positions agree with TRBD1. CDR3 length: 14 residues. Germline CDR1 is LNHNV and CDR2 is YYDKDF (reference sequence). J lost 2 bases, V lost 4 bases, and 4 bases had no gene match. CDR3 region: CATSTDRVNYGYTF. CDR3 sequence (DNA): TGTGCCACCAGCACCGACAGGGTAAACTATGGCTACACCTTC.

The chain combines TRBV9 with TRBJ2-1; D possibly corresponds to TRBD2 (6 bases). The germline CDR1 and CDR2 sequences are SGDLS and YYNGEE. The CDR3 runs to 19 residues. The germline V and J ends were trimmed by 0 bases and 0 bases, with 19 bases remaining between them. Here the CDR3 reads CASSVGVSNVGSSYNEQFF. The CDR3 DNA reads TGTGCCAGCAGCGTAGGTGTCTCCAACGTCGGGAGCTCCTACAATGAGCAGTTCTTC.

The chain combines TRBV5-1 with TRBJ2-5; 8 bases are a match to TRBD2. Germline values: CDR1 SGHRS, CDR2 YFSETQ. Trimming took 8 bases from V and 3 from J; bases not matched to a gene: 12. The CDR3 runs 15 residues. Here the CDR3 DNA reads TGCGCCAGTAAAACCGGGACTAGTCGGGAAGAGACCCAGTACTTC. This encodes CASKTGTSREETQYF.

The chain links TRBV5-8 to TRBJ1-4, with 9 bases that match TRBD1. The CDR3 runs 14 residues. CDR1 is SGHTS, CDR2 YDEGEE, per germline. Trimming removed 4 bases from V and 4 bases from J; junction bases left unmatched: 2. The CDR3 nucleotides read TGTGCCAGCAGCGGGACAGGGTTTAATGAAAAACTGTTTTTT. Its protein is CASSGTGFNEKLFF.